The next 13 T cell receptor beta chains were all read from a single sample in a study of T cells in localized non-small cell lung cancer. Clones were read by immunoSEQ multiplex PCR, and TCRdb kept only the in-frame ones, dropping some. This sample has tens of thousands of clones, with around 77% found just once. Sequenced here: peripheral blood, sampled before any cancer treatment. The receptor source for this set is a man aged 35 to 70 with stage I squamous cell lung carcinoma.

The sample holds one count of this clone. Mismatch with germline at one junction end may stem from a read error. J is TRBJ2-3 and V is TRBV7-7, with a possible D match to TRBD2 (6 bases). Germline CDR1 reads SSHAT; CDR2 reads FNYEAQ (reference sequence). The CDR3 covers 13 residues. CDR3 sequence (DNA): TGTGCTAGCAGCATCGGGGGTTCGGATACGCAGTATTTT. Its translation: CASSIGGSDTQYF. Full variable domain (remainder filled in from reference TRBV7-7 and TRBJ2-3): GAGVSQSPRYKVTKRGQDVTLRCDPISSHATLYWYQQALGQGPEFLTYFNYEAQPDKSGLPSDRFSAERPEGSISTLTIQRTEQRDSAMYRCASSIGGSDTQYFGPGTRLTVL.

The chain recombines TRBV6-1 with TRBJ1-5, with 9 bases lining up with TRBD1. The CDR3 sequence is 14 residues long. Germline CDR1 is MNHNS and CDR2 is SASEGT. Trimming took 6 bases from V and 6 from J; bases not matched to a gene: 6. As DNA, the CDR3 is TGTGCCAGCAGCATACAGGGGGCGGGTCAGCCCCAGCATTTT. Residues: CASSIQGAGQPQHF.

The chain combines TRBV18 with TRBJ2-7; TRBD1 or TRBD2 may be the D gene (5 bases each). V was pared by 3 bases and J by 1 base, with 10 bases between. This CDR3 contains 14 residues. Germline V gives CDR1 KGHSH, CDR2 LQKENI. The CDR3 region is CASSPPGPSYEQYF. CDR3 DNA sequence: TGTGCCAGCTCACCCCCGGGGCCATCCTACGAGCAGTACTTC. Supplemented by reference TRBV18 and TRBJ2-7, the full variable domain reads NAGVMQNPRHLVRRRGQEARLRCSPMKGHSHVYWYRQLPEEGLKFMVYLQKENIIDESGMPKERFSAEFPKEGPSILRIQQVVRGDSAAYFCASSPPGPSYEQYFGPGTRLTVT.

This chain connects TRBV2 to TRBJ2-1; TRBD2 aligns across 8 bases. The ends lost 6 bases at V and 8 bases at J; junction bases unmatched: 3. This CDR3 contains 12 residues. Germline CDR1 is SNHLY and CDR2 is FYNNEI. The CDR3 protein is CASSRGGDEQFF. As DNA, the CDR3 is TGTGCCAGCAGCCGGGGGGGAGATGAGCAGTTCTTC.

V usage is TRBV5-1 and J usage is TRBJ1-2; D unresolved. Trimming left V 6 bases short and J 5 bases short, with 20 bases between. The V gene's germline CDR1 is SGHRS and CDR2 YFSETQ. The CDR3 is 15 residues long. DNA for the CDR3: TGCGCCAGCACCACCAGCGGGGTCGGGTCATATGGCTACACCTTC. Its protein product is CASTTSGVGSYGYTF.

Only one count was recorded for this clone. The rearrangement uses TRBV5-1 and TRBJ2-2; no firm D call. CDR1 is SGHRS, CDR2 YFSETQ, per germline. Trimming took 0 bases from V and 4 from J, leaving 7 bases between them. This CDR3 has 14 residues. The CDR3 is CASSLGSVTGELFF. The CDR3 DNA follows: TGCGCCAGCAGCTTGGGATCCGTCACCGGGGAGCTGTTTTTT.

The CDR3 DNA follows: TGTGCCAGCAGTGTGGACAGGGGGGGGACTGAAGCTTTCTTT. Translation gives CASSVDRGGTEAFF. V is TRBV2 and J is TRBJ1-1; 10 nucleotides align to TRBD1. CDR1 and CDR2 (germline): SNHLY, FYNNEI. The CDR3 has 14 residues. V was pared by 4 bases and J by 5 bases, with 4 bases of the junction left unmatched. The variable domain in full, completed from reference TRBV2 and TRBJ1-1, reads EPEVTQTPSHQVTQMGQEVILRCVPISNHLYFYWYRQILGQKVEFLVSFYNNEISEKSEIFDDQFSVERPDGSNFTLKIRSTKLEDSAMYFCASSVDRGGTEAFFGQGTRLTVV.

In its sample, this clone was seen once. This sequence joins TRBV15 and TRBJ2-3, with TRBD2 as a possible D gene (6 bases). CDR1 is LNHNV and CDR2 is YYDKDF in the germline V gene (reference sequence). V lost 7 bases to trimming and J lost 2 bases, with 10 bases between them. This CDR3 has 13 amino acids. CDR3 in amino acids: CATKSGFTDTQYF. The DNA of the CDR3 is TGTGCCACCAAGAGCGGGTTCACAGATACGCAGTATTTT.

V is TRBV6-1 and J is TRBJ2-5, with 7 bases fitting TRBD1. With V trimmed by 1 base and J by 5 bases, 7 bases remained unmatched. This CDR3 spans 15 amino acids. The germline V gene encodes CDR1 MNHNS and CDR2 SASEGT. Here the CDR3 DNA reads TGTGCCAGCAGTGAAGAGGGCAGGGGGTGGGAGACCCAGTACTTC. Translating it yields CASSEEGRGWETQYF.

The gene calls are TRBV7-2 and TRBJ2-7, with no clear D. V shed 7 bases and J shed 0 bases, with 13 bases lying between them. This CDR3 is 14 amino acids long. Per the germline V gene, CDR1 is SGHTA and CDR2 is FQGNSA. The CDR3 protein is CASNRWPVSYEQYF. CDR3 coding DNA: TGTGCCAGCAACCGTTGGCCAGTCTCCTACGAGCAGTACTTC.

This clone occurred once. This chain connects TRBV2 to TRBJ2-1; no clear D. The germline gives CDR1 SNHLY, CDR2 FYNNEI. The CDR3 consists of 12 residues. Trimming removed 6 bases from V and 0 bases from J, with 3 bases in between. Written as DNA, the CDR3 is TGTGCCAGCAGACGCTCCTACAATGAGCAGTTCTTC. It translates to CASRRSYNEQFF.

The chain employs TRBV5-4 and TRBJ2-1; D is undetermined. The CDR3 is 15 residues long. CDR1 and CDR2 (germline): SGHNT, YYREEE (reference sequence). V lost 0 bases, J lost 0 bases, and 7 bases lay in between. CDR3 nucleotides: TGTGCCAGCAGCTTGGGGCTTAGCTCCTACAATGAGCAGTTCTTC. Protein sequence: CASSLGLSSYNEQFF.

This clone showed up just a few times. V gene TRBV2 combines with J gene TRBJ1-2; a possible D gene is TRBD1 (5 bases). CDR1 is SNHLY and CDR2 is FYNNEI in the germline V gene. Trimming removed 8 bases at V and 4 bases at J, with 20 bases between. This CDR3 has 15 residues. The CDR3 DNA sequence: TGTGCCAGCTCCTCCAGCTTACAGGCGGCCTATGGCTACACCTTC. Residues: CASSSSLQAAYGYTF.